The 9 T cell receptor beta chains listed next were all sequenced from one sample in a study of tumor and adjacent non-tumor tissue in lung cancer. The library came from three nested PCR rounds adapted from ARM-PCR protocols. TCRdb reprocessed the multiplex PCR reads with MiXCR, giving one entry per CDR3 protein. The sample yields around 99,000 distinct CDR3 sequences, 75% seen once. No cell sorting was done before RNA was extracted from the tissue. The material sequenced was lung tumor tissue. The receptors here all came from an older woman with non-small cell lung cancer.

The chain joins TRBV7-2 to TRBJ2-3, with TRBD2 matching over 7 bases. The V gene end was trimmed by 5 bases and the J gene end by 3 bases; junction bases not matched to a gene: 8. Germline V lookup: CDR1 SGHTA, CDR2 FQGNSA. The CDR3 has 15 amino acids. The CDR3 sequence: CASSESRGETDTQYF. The CDR3 DNA reads TGTGCCAGCAGCGAAAGTCGGGGGGAGACAGATACGCAGTATTTT.

Regarding this clonotype: A single base separates this from a much larger clone, so it may be a read error. J is TRBJ2-7 and V is TRBV11-2; 9 nucleotides agree with TRBD2. The CDR3 is 15 amino acids. The germline V gene encodes CDR1 SGHAT and CDR2 FQNNGV. CDR3 region: CACSLDPSGRTEQYF. For the CDR3, the DNA is TGTGCCTGCAGCTTAGATCCGAGCGGGAGGACCGAGCAGTACTTC.

The chain carries TRBV28 and TRBJ1-3, with 11 bases fitting TRBD1. CDR3 length equals 13 residues. V was clipped by 5 bases and J by 8 bases; unmatched bases: 2. Per the germline V gene, CDR1 is MDHEN and CDR2 is SYDVKM. Here the CDR3 reads CASSLGQGDTIYF. The CDR3 coding sequence is TGTGCCAGCAGTCTGGGACAGGGGGACACCATATATTTT.

In the case of this clonotype: At one of its ends the junction is not consistent with the germline gene, which may arise from a read error. The chain has TRBV6-2 or TRBV6-3 and TRBJ1-3; D is ambiguous. The germline CDR1 and CDR2 sequences are MNHEY and SVGEGT. The CDR3 extends over 14 amino acids. CDR3 DNA: TGTGCCAGCGCTGGTTGGATCTCTGGAAACACGATATATTTT. It codes for CASAGWISGNTIYF.

With regard to this clonotype: The junction departs from the called germline gene at one end, perhaps through a read error. The chain couples TRBV11-2 to TRBJ2-7, with D perhaps matching TRBD2 (6 bases). The CDR3 has 14 residues. CDR1 is SGHAT, CDR2 FQNNGV, per germline. CDR3 sequence reads: CASILSTGRAEQYF. As DNA, the CDR3 is TGTGCCAGCATCTTATCCACCGGGAGAGCCGAACAGTACTTC.

The chain carries TRBV12-3 or TRBV12-4 and TRBJ1-1; no clear D. Trimming pared 9 bases from V and 4 bases from J, leaving 15 bases between. The CDR3 is 13 residues long. CDR3 DNA: TGTGCCAGTAATTTAGTCAGCGGCACTGAAGCTTTCTTT. Protein: CASNLVSGTEAFF.

For this clonotype: The junction does not match germline at one end; this may be a read error. The V and J genes are TRBV11-2 and TRBJ2-7; the D gene is possibly TRBD2 (5 bases). The CDR3 runs 12 residues. CDR1 is SGHAT and CDR2 is FQNNGV in the germline V gene. CDR3 protein: CASSISSGELYF. DNA for the CDR3: TGTGCCAGCAGCATATCGTCCGGGGAGCTGTACTTC.

In regard to this clonotype: A much larger clone lies a single base off, so this may be a read error. This chain connects TRBV20-1 to TRBJ2-3; tentatively, D is TRBD2 (6 bases). The CDR3 has 13 amino acids. Trimming shortened V by 4 bases and J by 7 bases, and 15 bases separated the two germline ends. Germline V gene sequence: CDR1 DFQATT, CDR2 SNEGSKA (reference sequence). CDR3 region: CSATASEANTQYF. As DNA, the CDR3 is TGCAGTGCTACAGCTAGCGAGGCAAATACGCAGTATTTT.

This clonotype has a single count. One end of the junction is discordant with germline, which a read error may explain. The chain carries TRBV6-6 and TRBJ2-7; D may be TRBD1 (5 bases). The CDR3 is 13 residues long. Germline V gene sequence: CDR1 MNHNY, CDR2 SVGAGI (reference sequence). This CDR3 is CVSRPGLNYEEYF. The DNA of the CDR3 is TGTGTCAGCAGGCCAGGGTTGAACTACGAGGAGTACTTC.